What follows are 31 T cell receptor beta chains derived from one specimen sequenced in a study of T-cell reconstitution after alpha-beta-depleted transplantation in children (dated by TCRdb to about 2016). The method was PCR. This sample was sequenced with an Illumina HiSeq 2500. TCR library preparation used molecular barcoding, with unique molecular identifiers applied to normalize quantification of the TCRbeta repertoire. TCRdb took the public reads, trimmed them with fastp at Q25, ran MiXCR for clone calling and kept in-frame beta chains. Every entry covers one CDR3 protein and lists the most common genes and DNA from its rows. Present in this sample are more than 450,000 distinct CDR3 sequences, approximately 16% of which were seen just once. 2.5% to 3.5% of the sample is taken by the ten largest. The material sequenced was PBMCs from the stem cell graft donor, taken from the stem cell graft. All receptors come from a human donor who donated a stem cell graft to a child with acute lymphoblastic leukemia.

The chain links TRBV10-3 to TRBJ1-5, with 8 bases lining up with TRBD1. CDR1 ENHRY and CDR2 SYGVKD come from the germline V gene. This CDR3 spans 14 amino acids. The V gene end was trimmed by 8 bases and the J gene end by 4 bases; junction bases not matched to a gene: 7. The CDR3 DNA is TGTGCCATCGGACAGGGTGGGTGGAATCAGCCCCAGCATTTT. This codes for CAIGQGGWNQPQHF.

The table lists this clonotype with a few counts. The chain recombines TRBV29-1 with TRBJ2-2, with 7 bases fitting TRBD2. In germline, CDR1 is SQVTM, CDR2 ANQGSEA. The CDR3 runs 15 residues. The trim removed 4 bases at V and 4 bases at J, leaving 9 bases unmatched. The CDR3 region is CSVAGGSVVTGELFF. In DNA, the CDR3 is TGCAGCGTTGCCGGCGGGAGCGTGGTCACCGGGGAGCTGTTTTTT.

The rearrangement joins TRBV23-1 to TRBJ1-5; D unresolved. TRBV23-1 is marked as an open reading frame, function uncertain. Deletions cut 0 bases from V and 0 bases from J, with 12 bases between. This CDR3 comprises 17 residues. In DNA, the CDR3 is TGCGCCAGCAGTCAATCGGGCCATGCGAATAGCAATCAGCCCCAGCATTTT. Its protein is CASSQSGHANSNQPQHF.

V usage is TRBV7-9 and J usage is TRBJ2-5; possibly TRBD1 for D (7 bases). This CDR3 spans 16 amino acids. Germline loops: CDR1 SEHNR, CDR2 FQNEAQ (reference sequence). The V gene lost 5 bases and the J gene lost 1 base, with 17 bases spanning the gap. This CDR3 is CASSPKAGQFQETQYF. The CDR3 nucleotides are TGTGCCAGCAGCCCTAAGGCGGGACAGTTCCAAGAGACCCAGTACTTC.

The CDR3 sequence: CASSEGGGRADSYNEQFF. DNA for the CDR3: TGTGCCAGCAGCGAGGGTGGCGGGAGGGCCGACTCCTACAATGAGCAGTTCTTC. This chain uses TRBV7-3 with TRBJ2-1, with 9 bases identical to TRBD2. In germline, CDR1 is SGHTA, CDR2 FQGTGA. CDR3 length: 18 residues. J gave up 0 bases and V 5 bases, and 11 bases lay outside the gene matches.

This chain connects TRBV20-1 to TRBJ2-1; 10 positions match TRBD2. Germline V CDR1 and CDR2: DFQATT, SNEGSKA (reference sequence). J was trimmed by 7 bases and V by 3 bases; bases with no gene match: 6. The length of the CDR3 is 14 residues. This CDR3 reads CSASTSGKRNEQFF. The CDR3, as DNA: TGCAGTGCTAGCACTAGCGGGAAAAGGAATGAGCAGTTCTTC.

CDR3 in amino acids: CSVEESSGTFTDTQYF. The CDR3 DNA reads TGCAGCGTTGAAGAAAGTAGCGGGACCTTCACAGATACGCAGTATTTT. The chain uses TRBV29-1 and TRBJ2-3, with 8 bases that match TRBD2. Trimming at V came to 0 bases and at J to 2 bases, leaving 7 bases not matched to a gene. CDR3 length equals 16 residues. From germline, CDR1 is SQVTM and CDR2 ANQGSEA.

The rearrangement uses TRBV5-6 and TRBJ2-1, with 7 bases identical to TRBD2. The length of the CDR3 is 15 residues. Trimming at V came to 2 bases and at J to 4 bases, leaving 6 bases not matched to a gene. Germline CDR1 SGHDT, CDR2 YYEEEE. CDR3 amino acids: CASSLAAGLYNEQFF. The CDR3, as DNA: TGTGCCAGCAGCTTAGCAGCGGGACTTTACAATGAGCAGTTCTTC.

This clonotype was picked up one time. V gene TRBV12-3 or TRBV12-4 combines with J gene TRBJ1-2, with TRBD1 as a possible D gene (5 bases). The CDR3 length is 13 residues. Deletions cut 1 base from V and 6 bases from J, with 9 bases between. This CDR3 is CASSLVQVNGYTF. The CDR3 DNA follows: TGTGCCAGCAGTTTAGTACAGGTTAATGGCTACACCTTC.

The CDR3 spells CASSETGEIGPQHF. The CDR3 DNA is TGTGCCAGCAGCGAGACGGGGGAAATTGGGCCCCAGCATTTT. The rearrangement links TRBV5-6 to TRBJ1-5, with a weak D call TRBD1 (5 bases). CDR1 and CDR2 from the germline V gene are SGHDT and YYEEEE. The V end was cut by 4 bases, the J end by 9 bases, with 17 bases between. The CDR3 is 14 amino acids. Looking up the rest from reference TRBV5-6 and TRBJ1-5 gives the full variable domain: DAGVTQSPTHLIKTRGQQVTLRCSPKSGHDTVSWYQQALGQGPQFIFQYYEEEERQRGNFPDRFSGHQFPNYSSELNVNALLLGDSALYLCASSETGEIGPQHFGDGTRLSIL.

The chain joins TRBV20-1 to TRBJ2-2, with a possible D match to TRBD2 (5 bases). The length of the CDR3 is 13 residues. The V end was cut by 0 bases, the J end by 6 bases, with 8 bases between. CDR1 is DFQATT, CDR2 SNEGSKA, per germline (reference sequence). The CDR3 spells CSARDIGAGELFF. As DNA, the CDR3 is TGCAGTGCTAGAGATATCGGGGCCGGGGAGCTGTTTTTT.

The V call is TRBV5-1, the J call TRBJ2-2; no reliable D call. The V gene's germline CDR1 is SGHRS and CDR2 YFSETQ. V lost 3 bases to trimming and J lost 0 bases, with 6 bases between them. The CDR3 has 14 residues. CDR3 nucleotides: TGCGCCAGCAGCTCCACGTCGAACACCGGGGAGCTGTTTTTT. The encoded protein is CASSSTSNTGELFF.

This clonotype was counted a few times. The V call is TRBV9, the J call TRBJ2-3, with 8 positions matching TRBD2. The CDR3 is made up of 16 amino acids. Germline loops: CDR1 SGDLS, CDR2 YYNGEE. Germline trimming cut 0 bases from V and 3 bases from J; bases unmatched to any gene: 6. CDR3 in amino acids: CASSVGSLAATDTQYF. The CDR3 region has the DNA TGTGCCAGCAGCGTAGGTTCACTAGCGGCGACAGATACGCAGTATTTT.

This clonotype was picked up a small number of times. This sequence joins TRBV7-9 and TRBJ1-2, with TRBD1 as a possible D gene (5 bases). The CDR3 is 13 amino acids. Germline V CDR1 and CDR2: SEHNR, FQNEAQ (reference sequence). Trimming shortened V by 9 bases and J by 1 base, and 12 bases separated the two germline ends. The CDR3 sequence: CASTGLNNYGYTF. CDR3 DNA: TGTGCCAGTACGGGGCTAAATAACTATGGCTACACCTTC.

The V gene is TRBV25-1, the J gene TRBJ2-1, with D tentatively TRBD1 (5 bases). The CDR3 extends over 13 amino acids. Trimming pared 3 bases from V and 9 bases from J, leaving 12 bases between. Germline CDR1 is MGHDK and CDR2 is SYGVNS. The DNA of the CDR3 is TGTGCCAGCAGTGACCAGGACACGGGTGAGCAGTTCTTC. It specifies CASSDQDTGEQFF.

The chain is built from TRBV9 and TRBJ1-1; TRBD1 aligns across 8 bases. With V trimmed by 0 bases and J by 3 bases, 4 bases remained unmatched. The CDR3 loop spans 15 amino acids. From germline, CDR1 is SGDLS and CDR2 YYNGEE. The CDR3 sequence: CASSVGQGAYTEAFF. CDR3 nucleotides: TGTGCCAGCAGCGTAGGGCAGGGGGCATACACTGAAGCTTTCTTT.

The chain carries TRBV21-1 and TRBJ1-1; TRBD1 reflects the table's D call only, with no check against the DNA. TRBV21-1 is a listed pseudogene. The CDR3 contains 12 residues. CDR3 sequence: CASDDRGTEAFF. For the CDR3, the DNA is TGTGCCAGCGACGACAGGGGCACTGAAGCTTTCTTT.

This clonotype showed up just a few times. The V call is TRBV7-8, the J call TRBJ2-3, with 12 bases aligning to TRBD2. CDR3 length: 15 residues. The trim removed 5 bases at V and 3 bases at J, leaving 3 bases unmatched. The V gene's germline CDR1 is SGHVS and CDR2 FQNEAQ. The CDR3 DNA is TGTGCCAGCAGCATTCTAGCGGGAGGGACAGATACGCAGTATTTT. Translated: CASSILAGGTDTQYF.

This clonotype was observed a handful of times. This chain links TRBV12-3 or TRBV12-4 with TRBJ2-1; 7 nucleotides agree with TRBD2. This CDR3 region has 16 residues. Trimming took 5 bases from V and 2 from J; bases not matched to a gene: 9. The CDR3 nucleotides read TGTGCCAGCAGTCCCTCCGGAGGACTAGCCTACAATGAGCAGTTCTTC. Translated: CASSPSGGLAYNEQFF.

The gene calls are TRBV12-3 or TRBV12-4 and TRBJ2-7, with TRBD2 matching over 12 bases. The CDR3 has 19 amino acids. Here the CDR3 reads CTCSLGLGRTSGDPYEQYF. The CDR3 DNA follows: TGTACCTGCAGTTTAGGTCTGGGTAGGACTAGCGGGGATCCCTACGAGCAGTACTTC.

The chain is built from TRBV18 and TRBJ2-1, with D perhaps matching TRBD1 (5 bases). Germline CDR1 KGHSH, CDR2 LQKENI. Trimming took 2 bases from V and 0 from J, leaving 14 bases between them. This CDR3 contains 17 residues. Written as DNA, the CDR3 is TGTGCCAGCTCACCATCGGCAGGGCGAAGCTCCTACAATGAGCAGTTCTTC. Translated, it gives CASSPSAGRSSYNEQFF.

The J gene is TRBJ1-1, the V gene TRBV6-1, with 7 bases aligning to TRBD1. V gave up 4 bases and J gave up 5 bases; unmatched junction bases: 7. This CDR3 contains 14 residues. The V gene's germline CDR1 is MNHNS and CDR2 SASEGT. In nucleotides, the CDR3 is TGTGCCAGCAGTGCCTGGCAGGGGGATACTGAAGCTTTCTTT. Encoded protein: CASSAWQGDTEAFF.

This clonotype was detected many times. The chain combines TRBV3-1 with TRBJ2-1; TRBD2 aligns across 11 bases. Germline CDR1 and CDR2: LGHDT and YNNKEL (reference sequence). The CDR3 extends over 16 amino acids. The J segment lost 8 bases and the V segment lost 4 bases, leaving 10 bases of the junction unmatched. The CDR3 loop reads CASSRRLAGIGDEQFF. The CDR3 bases are TGTGCCAGCAGCCGCAGACTAGCGGGAATAGGGGATGAGCAGTTCTTC.

This clonotype was seen more than once but under ten times. This CDR3 is CASSTDRGVDNEQYF. The DNA for the CDR3 is TGTGCCAGCTCAACCGACAGGGGTGTTGACAACGAGCAGTACTTC. The V and J genes are TRBV18 and TRBJ2-7; 8 bases match TRBD1. In germline, CDR1 is KGHSH, CDR2 LQKENI. This CDR3 is 15 amino acids long. V gave up 5 bases and J gave up 5 bases; unmatched junction bases: 11.

This chain connects TRBV7-9 to TRBJ1-2, with D possibly TRBD1 on 6 matching bases. Looked up from germline, CDR1 is SEHNR and CDR2 is FQNEAQ (reference sequence). The CDR3 is 16 amino acids. Trimming cost V 0 bases and J 3 bases, with 14 bases left between them. CDR3 sequence (DNA): TGTGCCAGCAGCTTAGCGACAGGCCCTGCGGACTATGGCTACACCTTC. Amino acids: CASSLATGPADYGYTF.

The V gene is TRBV2, the J gene TRBJ2-6; D is undetermined. Germline V gene sequence: CDR1 SNHLY, CDR2 FYNNEI. V lost 6 bases and J 2 bases, leaving 11 bases between the germline ends. This CDR3 region has 15 residues. The CDR3 bases are TGTGCCAGCAGCACCTCTAGTCCTGGGGCCAACGTCCTGACTTTC. This gives the protein CASSTSSPGANVLTF.

The chain carries TRBV19 and TRBJ1-2; 9 nucleotides align to TRBD1. Germline V lookup: CDR1 LNHDA, CDR2 SQIVND (reference sequence). The CDR3 is 16 amino acids. The trim removed 10 bases at V and 0 bases at J, leaving 12 bases unmatched. The CDR3: CATHRDRATTNYGYTF. CDR3 DNA: TGTGCCACTCACCGGGACAGGGCCACCACTAACTATGGCTACACCTTC. Variable domain in full (rest from reference TRBV19 and TRBJ1-2): DGGITQSPKYLFRKEGQNVTLSCEQNLNHDAMYWYRQDPGQGLRLIYYSQIVNDFQKGDIAEGYSVSREKKESFPLTVTSAQKNPTAFYLCATHRDRATTNYGYTFGSGTRLTVV.

This clonotype appeared a few times. The chain combines TRBV20-1 with TRBJ1-5, with D maybe TRBD1 (5 bases). Germline assignment: CDR1 DFQATT and CDR2 SNEGSKA (reference sequence). This CDR3 is built from 13 residues. Trimming shortened V by 0 bases and J by 6 bases, and 9 bases separated the two germline ends. The CDR3 bases are TGCAGTGCTAGAGAGGGACGGATTCAGCCCCAGCATTTT. The encoded protein is CSAREGRIQPQHF.

This clonotype was counted a few times. J is TRBJ1-1 and V is TRBV7-9; D gene uncertain. Germline-derived CDR1 and CDR2 are SEHNR and FQNEAQ (reference sequence). The CDR3 is 14 amino acids. The V and J ends lost 3 bases and 2 bases respectively, with 10 bases between them. The CDR3 DNA follows: TGTGCCAGCAGCTTCCCCAGACGTAACACTGAAGCTTTCTTT. Translation gives CASSFPRRNTEAFF.

The V call is TRBV9, the J call TRBJ1-2; D not resolved. The V and J ends lost 3 bases and 7 bases respectively, with 16 bases between them. CDR3 size: 14 residues. Per germline, CDR1 SGDLS and CDR2 YYNGEE. The CDR3 loop is CASSGHYSGSGYTF. In DNA form, the CDR3 reads TGTGCCAGCAGCGGTCACTATTCCGGGTCTGGCTACACCTTC. The variable domain in full, completed from reference TRBV9 and TRBJ1-2, reads DSGVTQTPKHLITATGQRVTLRCSPRSGDLSVYWYQQSLDQGLQFLIQYYNGEERAKGNILERFSAQQFPDLHSELNLSSLELGDSALYFCASSGHYSGSGYTFGSGTRLTVV.

This chain links TRBV19 with TRBJ2-1; weak D call: TRBD2 (6 bases). V was cut by 6 bases and J by 6 bases, with 15 bases left in between. The CDR3 extends over 14 amino acids. The germline gives CDR1 LNHDA, CDR2 SQIVND (reference sequence). CDR3 nucleotides: TGTGCCAGTAGGGTAGGCCAAGCGGGCAATGAGCAGTTCTTC. Translating it yields CASRVGQAGNEQFF.